A single sample gave rise to the 24 T cell receptor beta chains below, sequenced in a study of control samples from healthy donors and cancer patients. This table comes from immunoSEQ multiplex PCR, and its TCRdb copy is limited to in-frame clones, with some not included. The data contain under 150,000 clones, around 86% of them seen just once; the ten biggest clones take up over 4.5%. Sequencing was carried out using blood. The source of these receptors is a man aged 25-40 years in good health.

The V call is TRBV12-3 or TRBV12-4, the J call TRBJ2-7, with D hard to call. The CDR3 runs to 13 residues. V lost 3 bases and J lost 5, with 11 bases in between. CDR3 sequence (DNA): TGTGCCAGCAGTTTTGTTAGGTCGGACGAGCAGTACTTC. Protein: CASSFVRSDEQYF.

CDR3 coding DNA: TGTGCCAGTAGTTGGACAGGCCCTGGGCCCCAGCATTTT. Amino acid sequence: CASSWTGPGPQHF. The V call is TRBV19, the J call TRBJ1-5, with 7 bases fitting TRBD1. Germline assignment: CDR1 LNHDA and CDR2 SQIVND (reference sequence). The CDR3 sequence is 13 residues long. The trim removed 5 bases at V and 9 bases at J, leaving 7 bases unmatched.

The chain carries TRBV19 and TRBJ1-3; 7 bases are a match to TRBD1. Germline V gene data show CDR1 as LNHDA and CDR2 as SQIVND (reference sequence). The ends lost 6 bases at V and 4 bases at J; junction bases unmatched: 12. This CDR3 region has 16 residues. CDR3 region: CASSLGQGVSGNTIYF. CDR3 DNA: TGTGCCAGTAGCTTGGGGCAGGGGGTCTCCGGAAACACCATATATTTT.

This clone was observed a handful of times. The chain joins TRBV10-3 to TRBJ2-2, with D hard to call. The CDR3 is 11 residues long. CDR1 and CDR2 (germline): ENHRY, SYGVKD. The V and J ends lost 3 bases and 16 bases respectively, with 12 bases between them. As DNA, the CDR3 is TGTGCCATCAGTGATGTGGGAACCTGGTTTTTT. Translation gives CAISDVGTWFF.

The rearrangement links TRBV27 to TRBJ1-1; 9 nucleotides match TRBD1. Trimming took 6 bases from V and 0 from J; bases not matched to a gene: 11. The CDR3 extends over 17 amino acids. Germline-derived CDR1 and CDR2 are MNHEY and SMNVEV (reference sequence). CDR3 residues: CASSPPGQGYMNTEAFF. Here the CDR3 DNA reads TGTGCCAGCAGCCCTCCGGGACAGGGATACATGAACACTGAAGCTTTCTTT.

The V call is TRBV5-3, the J call TRBJ2-3; 13 bases fit TRBD2. TRBV5-3 is an open reading frame, and its role is uncertain. This CDR3 is built from 20 residues. The V segment lost 3 bases and the J segment 4 bases; nucleotides outside the gene matches: 17. The CDR3 here is CARSWQTSGGPGQQSDTQYF. Written as DNA, the CDR3 is TGTGCCAGAAGCTGGCAGACTAGCGGGGGGCCTGGTCAGCAATCAGATACGCAGTATTTT.

The chain has TRBV4-2 and TRBJ2-5; 8 bases map to TRBD2. V trimming: 0 bases; J trimming: 4 bases; junction bases outside the gene matches: 10. CDR1 is LGHNA, CDR2 YNFKEQ, per germline. The CDR3 extends over 17 amino acids. CDR3 nucleotide sequence: TGTGCCAGCAGCCAAGAGCCCTCGGGGGGGGCAGGAGAGACCCAGTACTTC. Its protein product is CASSQEPSGGAGETQYF.

This rearrangement joins TRBV11-3 to TRBJ1-1, with 8 bases that match TRBD1. The CDR3 loop spans 15 amino acids. Germline V gene lookup returns CDR1 SGHNT and CDR2 YENEEA. Trimming at V came to 5 bases and at J to 2 bases, leaving 7 bases not matched to a gene. CDR3 sequence: CASSARTGKNTEAFF. The DNA of the CDR3 is TGTGCCAGCAGCGCCCGGACAGGGAAAAACACTGAAGCTTTCTTT.

This chain connects TRBV14 to TRBJ2-1, with no clear D. CDR3 length: 15 residues. The germline V gene has CDR1 SGHDN and CDR2 FVKESK. Trimming shortened V by 4 bases and J by 5 bases, and 15 bases separated the two germline ends. The CDR3 bases are TGTGCCAGCAGCCCCCGGGTCAGTGGAAACAATGAGCAGTTCTTC. Translating it yields CASSPRVSGNNEQFF.

The chain uses TRBV7-2 and TRBJ2-5; 7 bases align to TRBD1. The ends lost 2 bases at V and 4 bases at J; junction bases unmatched: 4. The CDR3 sequence is 14 residues long. CDR1 is SGHTA and CDR2 is FQGNSA in the germline V gene. The CDR3: CASSLSRGRETQYF. CDR3 nucleotide sequence: TGTGCCAGCAGCTTATCAAGGGGGCGAGAGACCCAGTACTTC.

The V and J genes are TRBV5-6 and TRBJ2-3, with 9 bases aligning to TRBD1. Germline trimming cut 3 bases from V and 0 bases from J; bases unmatched to any gene: 5. CDR3 length equals 16 residues. CDR1 and CDR2 (germline): SGHDT, YYEEEE. CDR3 nucleotides: TGTGCCAGCAGCTCTCTTGGGACAGGGAGCACAGATACGCAGTATTTT. This codes for CASSSLGTGSTDTQYF.

This chain uses TRBV19 with TRBJ2-7; TRBD1 might be the D (6 bases). This CDR3 spans 15 amino acids. The V end lost 3 bases, the J end lost 2 bases, and 14 bases lay between the germline ends. Germline CDR1 LNHDA, CDR2 SQIVND (reference sequence). CDR3 sequence (DNA): TGTGCCAGTAGTATCGGAAAGGGGGAAACCTACGAGCAGTACTTC. It encodes CASSIGKGETYEQYF.

The chain recombines TRBV25-1 with TRBJ2-5, with 9 bases matching TRBD2. V gave up 2 bases and J gave up 5 bases; unmatched junction bases: 6. The germline CDR1 and CDR2 sequences are MGHDK and SYGVNS. The CDR3 is made up of 15 amino acids. Here the CDR3 reads CASSELAGWGETQYF. The DNA for the CDR3 is TGTGCCAGCAGTGAACTAGCGGGATGGGGGGAGACCCAGTACTTC.

The chain is built from TRBV6-1 and TRBJ1-5, with 7 bases aligning to TRBD1. The CDR3 runs to 14 residues. The V gene end was trimmed by 2 bases and the J gene end by 9 bases; junction bases not matched to a gene: 7. In germline, CDR1 is MNHNS, CDR2 SASEGT. The CDR3 nucleotides read TGTGCCAGCAGTGAAAGAGGGGGCACTCGGCCCCAGCATTTT. Amino acids: CASSERGGTRPQHF.

J is TRBJ1-4 and V is TRBV28, with 9 bases lining up with TRBD1. V dropped 6 bases and J dropped 5; count of bases not matched to a gene: 19. The CDR3 extends over 19 amino acids. Germline-derived CDR1 and CDR2 are MDHEN and SYDVKM. The CDR3 bases are TGTGCCAGCAGGCGAACGACAGGGGGTCCATCAATGAGGAATGAAAAACTGTTTTTT. Residues: CASRRTTGGPSMRNEKLFF.

With respect to this clone: A junction boundary mismatches the germline segment, possibly from a read error. The V call is TRBV7-2, the J call TRBJ1-1, with unresolved D. There are 13 residues in the CDR3. Germline loops: CDR1 SGHTA, CDR2 FQGNSA. The CDR3 loop is CASSFLVNAEAFF. CDR3 coding DNA: TGTGCCAGCTCCTTTCTAGTGAACGCTGAAGCTTTCTTT.

The chain combines TRBV2 with TRBJ1-1; 7 bases are a match to TRBD1. Unmatched junction bases numbered 9, after V lost 10 bases and J lost 7 bases. The CDR3 is made up of 12 amino acids. Germline values: CDR1 SNHLY, CDR2 FYNNEI. The chain's CDR3 is CATRYGTDEAFF. CDR3 coding DNA: TGTGCCACCCGATACGGGACAGATGAAGCTTTCTTT.

The chain uses TRBV29-1 and TRBJ2-2, with TRBD2 as a possible D gene (5 bases). The CDR3 runs 11 residues. Deletions cut 6 bases from V and 6 bases from J, with 8 bases between. The germline gives CDR1 SQVTM, CDR2 ANQGSEA. This CDR3 reads CSVREPGELFF. The DNA for the CDR3 is TGCAGCGTACGGGAACCCGGGGAGCTGTTTTTT.

This clone was seen a handful of times. This chain uses TRBV6-5 with TRBJ2-1; 10 bases agree with TRBD2. Germline values: CDR1 MNHEY, CDR2 SVGAGI. The CDR3 loop spans 14 amino acids. V shed 8 bases, J shed 8 bases, and the junction held 9 bases outside the gene matches. CDR3 bases: TGTGCCAGCGGTACTAGCGGGACGTTCGATGAGCAGTTCTTC. Translated, it gives CASGTSGTFDEQFF.

V and J are TRBV15 and TRBJ2-1; no firm D call. The ends were cut back, 2 bases at V and 3 bases at J, with 11 bases in the middle. Germline-derived CDR1 and CDR2 are LNHNV and YYDKDF (reference sequence). The CDR3 spans 15 residues. CDR3 coding DNA: TGTGCCACCAGCAGATCCTCCATACTCTACAATGAGCAGTTCTTC. Translation: CATSRSSILYNEQFF. Full variable domain (outside the CDR3, taken from reference TRBV15 and TRBJ2-1): DAMVIQNPRYQVTQFGKPVTLSCSQTLNHNVMYWYQQKSSQAPKLLFHYYDKDFNNEADTPDNFQSRRPNTSFCFLDIRSPGLGDTAMYLCATSRSSILYNEQFFGPGTRLTVL.

This chain joins TRBV7-8 and TRBJ1-5; the D is unclear. Deletions cut 4 bases from V and 7 bases from J, with 20 bases between. Germline values: CDR1 SGHVS, CDR2 FQNEAQ. The CDR3 spans 16 residues. This chain's CDR3 is CASSSAGELSDQPQHF. The CDR3 DNA reads TGTGCCAGCAGCTCCGCCGGGGAACTTTCAGACCAGCCCCAGCATTTT.

This chain joins TRBV25-1 and TRBJ1-6; tentatively, D is TRBD1 (5 bases). This CDR3 spans 14 amino acids. Per germline, CDR1 MGHDK and CDR2 SYGVNS. V was trimmed by 3 bases and J by 7 bases, leaving 10 bases between them. The CDR3 nucleotides are TGTGCCAGCAGTGACAGCGGGACGAATTCACCCCTCCACTTT. This sequence encodes CASSDSGTNSPLHF.

The chain joins TRBV13 to TRBJ1-4; D remains unclear. Trimming left V 6 bases short and J 8 bases short, with 16 bases between. CDR3 length: 14 amino acids. The V gene's germline CDR1 is PRHDT and CDR2 FYEKMQ (reference sequence). The CDR3 spells CASSRYTRSEKLFF. The DNA of the CDR3 is TGTGCCAGCAGTCGATATACCCGGAGCGAAAAACTGTTTTTT.

V usage is TRBV7-3 and J usage is TRBJ2-2, with a tentative D call TRBD2 (6 bases). CDR3 length equals 17 residues. Trimming cost V 4 bases and J 5 bases, with 20 bases left between them. CDR1 and CDR2 (germline): SGHTA, FQGTGA. The CDR3 DNA sequence: TGTGCCAGCAGCTCGTCCTTGTGGGGGGAAGGAACCGGGGAGCTGTTTTTT. This translates into CASSSSLWGEGTGELFF.